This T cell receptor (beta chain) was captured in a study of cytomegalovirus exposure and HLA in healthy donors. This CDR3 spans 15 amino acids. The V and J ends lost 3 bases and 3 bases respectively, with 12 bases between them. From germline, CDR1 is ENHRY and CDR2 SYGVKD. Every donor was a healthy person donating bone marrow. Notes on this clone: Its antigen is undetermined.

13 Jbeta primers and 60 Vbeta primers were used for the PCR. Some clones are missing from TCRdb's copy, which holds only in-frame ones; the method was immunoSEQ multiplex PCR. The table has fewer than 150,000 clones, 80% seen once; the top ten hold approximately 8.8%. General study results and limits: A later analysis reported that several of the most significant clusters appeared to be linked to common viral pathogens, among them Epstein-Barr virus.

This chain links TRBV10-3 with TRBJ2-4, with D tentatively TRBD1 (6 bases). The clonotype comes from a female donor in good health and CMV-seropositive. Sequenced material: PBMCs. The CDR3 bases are TGTGCCATCAGTGACAGGGGAGAAGGCAAAAACATTCAGTACTTC. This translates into CAISDRGEGKNIQYF.